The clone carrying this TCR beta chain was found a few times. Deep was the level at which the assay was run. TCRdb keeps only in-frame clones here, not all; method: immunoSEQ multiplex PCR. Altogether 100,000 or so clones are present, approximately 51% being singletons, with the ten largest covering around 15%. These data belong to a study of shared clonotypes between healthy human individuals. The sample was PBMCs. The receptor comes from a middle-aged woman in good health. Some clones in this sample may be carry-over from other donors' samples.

The DNA for the CDR3 is TGTGCCAGCAGTTATATAGGATCGTCAGCCTACGAGCAGTACTTC. It specifies CASSYIGSSAYEQYF. The J gene is TRBJ2-7, the V gene TRBV6-6, with D hard to call. V was cut by 3 bases and J by 2 bases, with 14 bases left in between. The CDR3 runs to 15 residues. From germline, CDR1 is MNHNY and CDR2 SVGAGI (reference sequence).